The 14 T cell receptor beta chains listed next were all sequenced from one sample in a study of blood T cell repertoires in COVID-19 (dated by TCRdb to 2019 to 2021). The library was made by the immunoSEQ multiplex PCR assay. Here the immuneACCESS table is served through TCRdb, limited to in-frame sequences with V and J called. Missing clones are a known gap in these copies; in checked studies unresolved V genes cover under half, and the rest lacks a known reason. For this sample the table gives about 210,000 clones, of which 84% were detected only once. Approximately 8% of the sample goes to the ten largest clones. Material for sequencing was peripheral blood. The receptor set was obtained from a woman aged 45-60 years with active or convalescent COVID-19.

V usage is TRBV6-5 and J usage is TRBJ1-2; 7 bases are shared with TRBD1. The germline V gene encodes CDR1 MNHEY and CDR2 SVGAGI. CDR3 length equals 14 residues. The junction had 9 bases not matched to a gene; V was cut back by 3 bases and J by 8 bases. This CDR3 reads CASSYGQGGRGYTF. CDR3 coding DNA: TGTGCCAGCAGTTATGGGCAGGGGGGTCGGGGCTACACCTTC.

As to this clone: Other DNA sequences in this sample translate to the same CDR3. V is TRBV2 and J is TRBJ1-1; 8 bases are a match to TRBD1. J lost 1 base, V lost 6 bases, and 4 bases had no gene match. This CDR3 spans 14 amino acids. The germline CDR1 and CDR2 sequences are SNHLY and FYNNEI. The DNA of the CDR3 is TGTGCCAGCAGCCGACAGGGGAGGAACACTGAAGCTTTCTTT. Its translation: CASSRQGRNTEAFF.

The rearrangement joins TRBV12-3 or TRBV12-4 to TRBJ1-1, with D hard to call. Deletions cut 3 bases from V and 1 base from J, with 6 bases between. CDR3 size: 13 residues. As DNA, the CDR3 is TGTGCCAGCAGTTTGGGCGCGAACACTGAAGCTTTCTTT. Translation: CASSLGANTEAFF.

This chain links TRBV19 with TRBJ2-1, with 8 bases aligning to TRBD2. The trim removed 4 bases at V and 5 bases at J, leaving 7 bases unmatched. The CDR3 has 15 amino acids. Looked up from germline, CDR1 is LNHDA and CDR2 is SQIVND (reference sequence). In DNA form, the CDR3 reads TGTGCCAGTAGTACTCGCGGGGGGTCCAACAATGAGCAGTTCTTC. Translated: CASSTRGGSNNEQFF. The whole variable domain, remainder taken from reference TRBV19 and TRBJ2-1, is DGGITQSPKYLFRKEGQNVTLSCEQNLNHDAMYWYRQDPGQGLRLIYYSQIVNDFQKGDIAEGYSVSREKKESFPLTVTSAQKNPTAFYLCASSTRGGSNNEQFFGPGTRLTVL.

This chain uses TRBV10-2 with TRBJ2-1, with 8 positions matching TRBD2. Germline trimming cut 4 bases from V and 1 base from J; bases unmatched to any gene: 0. In germline, CDR1 is WSHSY, CDR2 SAAADI. This CDR3 is 14 amino acids long. The CDR3 sequence is CASSVAGSYNEQFF. CDR3 coding DNA: TGCGCCAGCAGTGTAGCGGGATCCTACAATGAGCAGTTCTTC.

The V gene is TRBV24-1, the J gene TRBJ2-5; 7 bases map to TRBD1. Germline V gives CDR1 KGHDR, CDR2 SFDVKD. The CDR3 length is 14 residues. The junction had 4 bases not matched to a gene; V was cut back by 1 base and J by 6 bases. The CDR3 bases are TGTGCCACCAGTGATTTTGAGACAGGGAAGACCCAGTACTTC. Its protein product is CATSDFETGKTQYF.

The chain links TRBV7-9 to TRBJ1-1; no firm D call. This CDR3 region has 15 residues. CDR1 SEHNR and CDR2 FQNEAQ come from the germline V gene (reference sequence). V was clipped by 5 bases and J by 0 bases, with 13 bases between them. The CDR3 region is CASSQLGSVNTEAFF. The CDR3 DNA is TGTGCCAGCAGCCAATTAGGGAGCGTGAACACTGAAGCTTTCTTT.

This chain joins TRBV12-3 or TRBV12-4 and TRBJ1-4; D unclear. Trimming pared 4 bases from V and 5 bases from J, leaving 5 bases between. The CDR3 has 12 amino acids. CDR3 residues: CASSYTNEKLFF. As DNA, the CDR3 is TGTGCCAGCAGTTACACAAATGAAAAACTGTTTTTT.

The rearrangement joins TRBV18 to TRBJ2-1; 8 bases match TRBD2. V lost 6 bases, J lost 12 bases, and 16 bases stayed unmatched. This CDR3 has 15 amino acids. Germline assignment: CDR1 KGHSH and CDR2 LQKENI. The CDR3 is CASSPGTSSRAMQFF. The CDR3 region has the DNA TGTGCCAGCTCCCCCGGGACTAGTTCTAGGGCTATGCAGTTCTTC.

The genes are TRBV24-1 and TRBJ2-2, with a possible D match to TRBD2 (5 bases). The CDR3 is 16 residues long. The V end was cut by 4 bases, the J end by 3 bases, with 14 bases between. Germline CDR1 KGHDR, CDR2 SFDVKD. The CDR3 loop reads CATSDLRVGDTGELFF. In DNA, the CDR3 is TGTGCCACCAGTGACCTGCGGGTCGGGGACACCGGGGAGCTGTTTTTT.

The genes are TRBV15 and TRBJ1-6; D possibly corresponds to TRBD1 (5 bases). The V end was cut by 5 bases, the J end by 0 bases, with 11 bases between. CDR3 size: 16 residues. Germline V gives CDR1 LNHNV, CDR2 YYDKDF (reference sequence). The DNA for the CDR3 is TGTGCCACCAGCTGGGACTCTAACTCCTATAATTCACCCCTCCACTTT. It translates to CATSWDSNSYNSPLHF.

The CDR3 nucleotides are TGTGCCAGCAGCTCCCGGGAAGTCTCTGCCCATGAAAAACTGTTTTTT. Encoded protein: CASSSREVSAHEKLFF. The rearrangement uses TRBV5-4 and TRBJ1-4; D remains unclear. CDR3 length: 16 amino acids. Between the trimmed V and J ends, which lost 3 bases and 6 bases, there was a span of 18 bases. Germline V gene lookup returns CDR1 SGHNT and CDR2 YYREEE (reference sequence).

The V gene is TRBV11-2, the J gene TRBJ2-7, with a possible D match to TRBD2 (6 bases). The CDR3 spans 15 residues. Germline V gene sequence: CDR1 SGHAT, CDR2 FQNNGV. V was cut by 1 base and J by 0 bases, with 10 bases left in between. CDR3 in amino acids: CASSLGGVPSYEQYV. The DNA for the CDR3 is TGTGCCAGCAGCTTAGGGGGGGTACCCTCCTACGAGCAGTACGTC.

The chain joins TRBV28 to TRBJ2-6, with a weak D call TRBD2 (5 bases). The CDR3 is made up of 15 amino acids. V lost 6 bases, J lost 1 base, and 10 bases lay in between. The germline CDR1 and CDR2 sequences are MDHEN and SYDVKM. The CDR3 spells CASRSGGSGANVLTF. The CDR3 DNA reads as TGTGCCAGCAGGTCGGGCGGGTCTGGGGCCAACGTCCTGACTTTC.